Below are 7 T cell receptor beta chains sequenced from a single sample in a study of OX40 agonist ivuxolimab in advanced cancers. Only in-frame clones appear in the TCRdb table, and some are missing; sequencing was by immunoSEQ multiplex PCR. The sample contains 30,000 to 50,000 clones, approximately 90% of which appear only once. The source material was CD4+ or CD8+ T cells sorted from blood, sampled in a trial of the OX40 agonist ivuxolimab. These receptors were collected from an adult with an advanced solid tumor such as melanoma, head and neck, liver or kidney cancer.

The chain has TRBV18 and TRBJ1-1, with D perhaps TRBD1 (6 bases). Deletions cut 3 bases from V and 5 bases from J, with 13 bases between. This CDR3 is 14 amino acids long. CDR1 KGHSH and CDR2 LQKENI come from the germline V gene. CDR3 sequence: CASSPGGQGTEAFF. Written as DNA, the CDR3 is TGTGCCAGCTCACCGGGGGGACAAGGGACTGAAGCTTTCTTT.

J is TRBJ1-1 and V is TRBV6-5; TRBD1 might be the D (5 bases). V was clipped by 2 bases and J by 4 bases, with 11 bases between them. CDR3 size: 14 residues. Germline CDR1 MNHEY, CDR2 SVGAGI. CDR3 nucleotides: TGTGCCAGCAGTTACCGGCGGGGGAGCACTGAAGCTTTCTTT. It yields the protein CASSYRRGSTEAFF.

This rearrangement joins TRBV6-1 to TRBJ2-1; D is possibly TRBD2 (5 bases). CDR3 length equals 12 residues. Germline V gene lookup returns CDR1 MNHNS and CDR2 SASEGT. With 3 bases removed from V and 15 bases from J, the gap between germline ends came to 15 bases. CDR3 nucleotides: TGTGCCAGCAGTGAGTGGGGAGACTCGTCGTTCTTC. Translated: CASSEWGDSSFF.

The V call is TRBV7-9, the J call TRBJ1-1; weak D call: TRBD1 (5 bases). This CDR3 spans 11 amino acids. CDR1 is SEHNR, CDR2 FQNEAQ, per germline (reference sequence). Trimming stripped 4 bases from V and 5 bases from J, with 5 bases between. This CDR3 is CASSWGTEAFF. For the CDR3, the DNA is TGTGCCAGCAGCTGGGGGACTGAAGCTTTCTTT.

This clone was observed a few times. The V and J genes are TRBV7-9 and TRBJ2-3; D is possibly TRBD1 (6 bases). Germline values: CDR1 SEHNR, CDR2 FQNEAQ (reference sequence). The CDR3 sequence is 14 residues long. Deletions cut 5 bases from V and 2 bases from J, with 11 bases between. The CDR3 DNA sequence: TGTGCCAGCAGCAAGGACAGTCACACAGATACGCAGTATTTT. The encoded protein is CASSKDSHTDTQYF.

CDR3 protein: CASSLAQGMGNEKLFF. The CDR3 DNA sequence: TGCGCCAGCAGCTTGGCCCAGGGGATGGGAAATGAAAAACTGTTTTTT. The chain has TRBV5-1 and TRBJ1-4; D is perhaps TRBD1 (6 bases). The V and J ends lost 0 bases and 5 bases respectively, with 14 bases between them. CDR1 and CDR2 (germline): SGHRS, YFSETQ. The CDR3 has 16 residues. The full variable domain, its missing parts supplied by reference TRBV5-1 and TRBJ1-4, is KAGVTQTPRYLIKTRGQQVTLSCSPISGHRSVSWYQQTPGQGLQFLFEYFSETQRNKGNFPGRFSGRQFSNSRSEMNVSTLELGDSALYLCASSLAQGMGNEKLFFGSGTQLSVL.

CDR3 sequence reads: CASSPLAGQQPQHF. CDR3 coding DNA: TGTGCCAGCAGCCCTTTAGCCGGGCAGCAGCCCCAGCATTTT. The chain uses TRBV9 and TRBJ1-5, with D unclear. Germline CDR1 and CDR2: SGDLS and YYNGEE. The germline V and J ends were trimmed by 4 bases and 7 bases, with 15 bases remaining between them. The CDR3 sequence is 14 residues long.